This T cell receptor beta chain is from a study of cytomegalovirus exposure and HLA in healthy donors. The PCR ran on 60 Vbeta and 13 Jbeta primers. Original analysis: Unique TCR beta chains totaled 65 million to 95 million in a later count, with approximately 11 million of them shared. Libraries were prepared by immunoSEQ multiplex PCR; TCRdb keeps only in-frame clonotypes and omits some of them. Clone size and V and J calls were adopted from that table, with D and trimming inferred from the DNA. Of 150,000 to 200,000 clones in the sample, roughly 74% were seen once. Germline assignment: CDR1 SEHNR and CDR2 FQNEAQ (reference sequence). Trimming cost V 5 bases and J 1 base, with 12 bases left between them. The CDR3 totals 14 residues. There were likely unrecorded immune exposures, though donors were nominally healthy when sampled.

This TCR was sampled from a woman aged 25-40 years in good health and CMV-seropositive. V usage is TRBV7-9 and J usage is TRBJ2-7; weak D call: TRBD1 (6 bases). Sequences were obtained from PBMCs. DNA for the CDR3: TGTGCCAGCAGCCCAGTAGGACAGTCCTACGAGCAGTACTTC. Amino acids: CASSPVGQSYEQYF.